The rows below give T cell receptor beta chains drawn from one sample of a study of T cell responses to AZD1222 COVID-19 vaccine. Profiling relied on immunoSEQ multiplex PCR, and the TCRdb table lists in-frame clones only, not all of them. The sample gives under 150,000 clones, 92% of which show up once; approximately 1% is in the top ten. Here the sequenced sample was peripheral blood, taken on day 0 of AZD1222 vaccination. The receptors come from an adult in good health. Each CDR3 is given with its conserved first and last residue.

j_call: TRBJ1-1; v_call: TRBV30; cdr3_aa: CAWSFRDTQGTEAFF
j_call: TRBJ1-4; v_call: TRBV9; cdr3_aa: CASSVAASSNEKLFF
j_call: TRBJ1-4; v_call: TRBV3-1/TRBV3-2; cdr3_aa: CASSQVRDEKLFF
j_call: TRBJ1-5; v_call: TRBV3-1/TRBV3-2; cdr3_aa: CASSQGYGGFPNQPQHF
j_call: TRBJ1-5; v_call: TRBV10-3; cdr3_aa: CAIRGGLNQPQHF
j_call: TRBJ1-2; v_call: TRBV28; cdr3_aa: CASSLRQVNYGYTF
j_call: TRBJ1-3; v_call: TRBV25-1; cdr3_aa: CASSEAQFHTIYF
j_call: TRBJ2-1; v_call: TRBV20-1; cdr3_aa: CSASFPGAYNEQFF
j_call: TRBJ2-3; v_call: TRBV5-6; cdr3_aa: CASSSTGSVDTQYF
j_call: TRBJ1-5; v_call: TRBV18; cdr3_aa: CASSPGVPRGHQPQHF
j_call: TRBJ2-1; v_call: TRBV5-1; cdr3_aa: CASSPRDRGDEQFF
j_call: TRBJ1-4; v_call: TRBV30; cdr3_aa: CAWSAINEKLFF
j_call: TRBJ2-2; v_call: TRBV7-9; cdr3_aa: CASSAGLNTGELFF
j_call: TRBJ1-1; v_call: TRBV20-1; cdr3_aa: CSASQMSGTGHEAFF
j_call: TRBJ2-3; v_call: TRBV4-1; cdr3_aa: CASSHVAGDTQYF
j_call: TRBJ1-1; v_call: TRBV30; cdr3_aa: CAWSPSYSRGAFF
j_call: TRBJ2-1; v_call: TRBV10-1; cdr3_aa: CATKGLAGGPHYNEQFF
j_call: TRBJ1-2; v_call: TRBV2; cdr3_aa: CASRSRDRGQNYGYTF
j_call: TRBJ1-2; v_call: TRBV19; cdr3_aa: CASSIRDRVSYGYTF
j_call: TRBJ1-5; v_call: TRBV6-5; cdr3_aa: CASSGGGNQPQHF
j_call: TRBJ2-1; v_call: TRBV6-5; cdr3_aa: CASQLGGTWYNEQFF
j_call: TRBJ1-5; v_call: TRBV27; cdr3_aa: CASRPVEPNQPQHF
j_call: TRBJ1-3; v_call: TRBV5-1; cdr3_aa: CASSFSEGTKNTIYF
j_call: TRBJ1-5; v_call: TRBV2; cdr3_aa: CASSVETGGHQPQHF
j_call: TRBJ2-1; v_call: TRBV9; cdr3_aa: CASSVEQHNEQFF
j_call: TRBJ1-3; v_call: TRBV7-8; cdr3_aa: CASSAGLGGTNTIYF
j_call: TRBJ1-1; v_call: TRBV20-1; cdr3_aa: CSAYRDRAFF
j_call: TRBJ1-4; v_call: TRBV27; cdr3_aa: CASSRNRDSNEKLFF